A selection of T cell receptor beta chains follows, all from one sample in a study of cytomegalovirus exposure and HLA in healthy donors. Libraries were prepared by immunoSEQ multiplex PCR; TCRdb keeps only in-frame clonotypes and omits some of them. The table lists tens of thousands of clones, approximately 85% of them singletons. Sequencing was carried out using PBMCs. Receptors were obtained from a woman under 40 in good health and CMV-seronegative. Each CDR3 is given with its conserved first and last residue. A D gene is named only where the DNA matches it firmly. Rows may omit the clone size; those that give it use once, few, many or a size class.

D	V	J	size	DNA	CDR3
TRBD2	TRBV6-5	TRBJ2-1	.	TGTGCCAGCAGTTACGGGACTAGCGGTTACAATGAGCAGTTCTTC	CASSYGTSGYNEQFF
.	TRBV19	TRBJ1-1	.	TGTGCCAGTAGTATGGTCGGGGGAAACACTGAAGCTTTCTTT	CASSMVGGNTEAFF
.	TRBV2	TRBJ2-6	few	TGTGCCAGCGGGGCTGAACGGGCACGCTCTGGGGCCAACGTCCTGACTTTC	CASGAERARSGANVLTF
.	TRBV6-5	TRBJ2-7	.	TGTGCCAGCTCGAGAGGCGGGACGAGCTCCTACGAGCAGTACTTC	CASSRGGTSSYEQYF
.	TRBV9	TRBJ2-7	.	TGTGCCAGCAGCGTAGGGTCAACGGCCTACGAGCAGTACTTC	CASSVGSTAYEQYF
.	TRBV6-5	TRBJ1-4	.	TGTGCCAGCACCGCCACGGGGGGGGCGCGAGAAAAACTGTTTTTT	CASTATGGAREKLFF
.	TRBV11-2	TRBJ2-7	.	TGTGCCAGCAGCTTTGACAGACCCTACGAGCAGTACTTC	CASSFDRPYEQYF
.	TRBV7-7	TRBJ1-1	.	TGTGCCAGCAGCTTAAACGAGGCGAACACTGAAGCTTTCTTT	CASSLNEANTEAFF
TRBD2	TRBV15	TRBJ2-1	.	TGTGCCACCGGACTAGCGGAGGTCAATGGGCAGTTCTTC	CATGLAEVNGQFF
.	TRBV9	TRBJ1-2	.	TGTGCCAGCAGCGGATCAGGGGCCCCTGTCTATGGCTACACCTTC	CASSGSGAPVYGYTF
.	TRBV30	TRBJ2-7	.	TGTGCCTGGAGTGTACATCGTGACTTCTCCTACGAGCAGTACTTC	CAWSVHRDFSYEQYF
TRBD1	TRBV18	TRBJ1-1	few	TGTGCCAGCTCACCTTGGACAGGACCTACCACTGAAGCTTTCTTT	CASSPWTGPTTEAFF
TRBD1	TRBV7-8	TRBJ1-5	once	TGTGCCAGCAGCTTAGCCACAGGGGTACCTCAGCCCCAGCATTTT	CASSLATGVPQPQHF
TRBD2	TRBV25-1	TRBJ2-5	.	TGTGCCAGCACAGTTAGCGGGAGGGCCGAGACCCAGTACTTC	CASTVSGRAETQYF
.	TRBV14	TRBJ1-2	.	TGTGCCAGCAGCACGAGGGGGTACGGCTACACCTTC	CASSTRGYGYTF
TRBD1	TRBV27	TRBJ1-2	.	TGTGCCAGCAGTTTCCAGGGGGTGAAGGGCTACACCTTC	CASSFQGVKGYTF
.	TRBV11-2	TRBJ2-3	.	TGTGCCAGCAGCTTAGATCAGGGCTCCTCTACGCAGTATTTT	CASSLDQGSSTQYF
.	TRBV15	TRBJ1-4	.	TGTGCCACCAGCAGAGACAGGGGTAATGAAAAACTGTTTTTT	CATSRDRGNEKLFF
TRBD2	TRBV9	TRBJ2-7	.	TGTGCCAGCAGCCGGGGGGTGCTAGGTTCGGACGAGCAGTACTTC	CASSRGVLGSDEQYF
TRBD2	TRBV7-9	TRBJ2-1	.	TGTGCCAGCAGCTTAGCGTCAACTAGCGGAGGAGAGCAGTTCTTC	CASSLASTSGGEQFF
.	TRBV14	TRBJ1-1	.	TGTGCCAGCAGCCAAGAAGGGGCTCTGAACACTGAAGCTTTCTTT	CASSQEGALNTEAFF
TRBD2	TRBV7-9	TRBJ2-7	once	TGTGCCAGCAGCTTAGGGGGGGGTGGCTCCTACGAGCAGTACTTC	CASSLGGGGSYEQYF
TRBD2	TRBV27	TRBJ2-3	.	TGTGCCAGCAGTCCAAGACTAGCGGGAGGTTCAGATACGCAGTATTTT	CASSPRLAGGSDTQYF
TRBD1	TRBV19	TRBJ1-5	.	TGTGCCAGTAGCCCCTGGGGACAGGGTAATCAGCCCCAGCATTTT	CASSPWGQGNQPQHF
.	TRBV7-8	TRBJ1-1	.	TGTGCCCTATTGGGGCGCAGGTCCGACGAAGCTTTCTTT	CALLGRRSDEAFF
TRBD1	TRBV5-3	TRBJ1-2	.	TGTGCCAGAAGCTTTACAGGGGGGTCCTATGGCTACACCTTC	CARSFTGGSYGYTF
TRBD1	TRBV28	TRBJ2-1	.	TGTGCCAGCAGTTCCTTCCGGGACAGGGGGCTTAATGAGCAGTTCTTC	CASSSFRDRGLNEQFF
.	TRBV6-5	TRBJ2-5	.	TGTGCCAGCAGTTACTCAACGGGAGTAAAAGAGACCCAGTACTTC	CASSYSTGVKETQYF